This T cell receptor (beta chain) was profiled in a study of blood T cell repertoires in COVID-19. This clone has just a few counts. The data were produced by immunoSEQ multiplex PCR, yet TCRdb's version contains in-frame clones alone and is incomplete. The sample contains hundreds of thousands of clones, about 90% of which appear only once. The ends were cut back, 4 bases at V and 0 bases at J, with 12 bases in the middle. The germline V gene encodes CDR1 KGHDR and CDR2 SFDVKD. CDR3 size: 16 residues. Sequences were obtained from peripheral blood. The clonotype comes from a woman between 50 and 59 years old with COVID-19, enrolled during active disease. The chain uses TRBV24-1 and TRBJ2-1; D is perhaps TRBD1 (5 bases). The CDR3 region is CATSDLQAYSYNEQFF. The DNA for the CDR3 is TGTGCCACCAGTGACCTACAGGCTTACTCCTACAATGAGCAGTTCTTC.